Below, 29 T cell receptor beta chains from the same sample are listed, as sequenced in a study of OX40 agonist ivuxolimab in advanced cancers. Assay: immunoSEQ multiplex PCR; the TCRdb copy retains only in-frame clones and omits some. This table holds 45,000 to 75,000 clones, 70% to 85% found once. The source was CD4+ or CD8+ T cells sorted from blood, collected in a trial of the OX40 agonist ivuxolimab. These receptors were taken from an adult with an advanced solid tumor such as melanoma, head and neck, liver or kidney cancer.

The chain carries TRBV7-3 and TRBJ1-5, with D unresolved. V shed 1 base and J shed 4 bases, with 17 bases lying between them. Germline assignment: CDR1 SGHTA and CDR2 FQGTGA. The CDR3 is made up of 17 amino acids. The CDR3 DNA follows: TGTGCCAGCAGCTTAAGTGTTCGGGGTGTAAGTAATCAGCCCCAGCATTTT. The encoded protein is CASSLSVRGVSNQPQHF.

The chain carries TRBV7-9 and TRBJ1-5; 7 nucleotides agree with TRBD1. The V and J ends lost 3 bases and 2 bases, in that order; junction bases with no gene match: 1. This CDR3 comprises 14 residues. The V gene's germline CDR1 is SEHNR and CDR2 FQNEAQ (reference sequence). The CDR3: CASSFQGGNQPQHF. The CDR3 region has the DNA TGTGCCAGCAGCTTTCAGGGGGGCAATCAGCCCCAGCATTTT.

The chain carries TRBV7-5 and TRBJ1-1; the D call in the table, TRBD1, was not verified against the DNA. TRBV7-5 is annotated as a pseudogene. This CDR3 spans 24 amino acids. CDR3 DNA sequence: TGTGCCAGAAGCTTAACGCATAAAGATTCCACAGTAAAGGTACGAAAAATGGCGAACACTGAAGCTTTCTTT. This encodes CARSLTHKDSTVKVRKMANTEAFF.

This clone was observed a few times. The rearrangement uses TRBV2 and TRBJ1-5; no reliable D call. This CDR3 comprises 12 residues. V dropped 3 bases and J dropped 3 bases, with 3 bases sitting between them. Per the germline V gene, CDR1 is SNHLY and CDR2 is FYNNEI. The CDR3, as DNA: TGTGCCAGCAGTGACCACAATCAGCCCCAGCATTTT. Translation: CASSDHNQPQHF.

J is TRBJ2-3 and V is TRBV18; perhaps TRBD1 as D (6 bases). Trimming removed 5 bases at V and 3 bases at J, with 9 bases between. Germline CDR1 reads KGHSH; CDR2 reads LQKENI. This CDR3 is 13 amino acids long. CDR3 sequence (DNA): TGTGCCAGCTCATCAACAGGGACAGATACGCAGTATTTT. Protein product: CASSSTGTDTQYF.

The rearrangement links TRBV12-5 to TRBJ2-2; 8 positions agree with TRBD1. Germline CDR1 LGHNT, CDR2 FRNRAP. The CDR3 runs to 15 residues. V gave up 6 bases and J gave up 7 bases; unmatched junction bases: 10. CDR3 sequence: CASGRPTGEVGELFF. Here the CDR3 DNA reads TGTGCTAGTGGCCGTCCGACAGGGGAGGTCGGGGAGCTGTTTTTT. The whole variable domain, filled in from reference TRBV12-5 and TRBJ2-2, reads DARVTQTPRHKVTEMGQEVTMRCQPILGHNTVFWYRQTMMQGLELLAYFRNRAPLDDSGMPKDRFSAEMPDATLATLKIQPSEPRDSAVYFCASGRPTGEVGELFFGEGSRLTVL.

The V call is TRBV5-1, the J call TRBJ2-2; D possibly corresponds to TRBD1 (6 bases). CDR1 is SGHRS, CDR2 YFSETQ, per germline. The CDR3 has 14 residues. V lost 5 bases to trimming and J lost 5 bases, with 13 bases between them. The CDR3 sequence is CASRSKQGTGELFF. The CDR3, as DNA: TGCGCCAGCAGATCGAAACAGGGAACCGGGGAGCTGTTTTTT. Based on the CDR3 plus reference TRBV5-1 and TRBJ2-2, the full variable domain is KAGVTQTPRYLIKTRGQQVTLSCSPISGHRSVSWYQQTPGQGLQFLFEYFSETQRNKGNFPGRFSGRQFSNSRSEMNVSTLELGDSALYLCASRSKQGTGELFFGEGSRLTVL.

The chain couples TRBV9 to TRBJ1-1; 9 bases align to TRBD1. Germline lookup yields CDR1 SGDLS and CDR2 YYNGEE. V lost 4 bases and J lost 0; bases outside the gene matches: 7. This CDR3 spans 16 amino acids. CDR3 DNA: TGTGCCAGCAGCCCTACTACAGGGGGCATGAACACTGAAGCTTTCTTT. It encodes CASSPTTGGMNTEAFF.

This chain uses TRBV9 with TRBJ1-1; tentatively, D is TRBD1 (5 bases). V lost 0 bases and J lost 0, with 9 bases in between. Germline V gene data show CDR1 as SGDLS and CDR2 as YYNGEE. The CDR3 covers 15 residues. The CDR3 loop reads CASSVDGHMNTEAFF. The DNA of the CDR3 is TGTGCCAGCAGCGTAGATGGACATATGAACACTGAAGCTTTCTTT.

As DNA, the CDR3 is TGTGCCAGCAGCCAGGGACTAGCGACAGGTGAGCAGTTCTTC. Amino acid sequence: CASSQGLATGEQFF. This chain joins TRBV14 and TRBJ2-1; 10 nucleotides agree with TRBD2. The CDR3 loop spans 14 amino acids. With 3 bases clipped from V and 9 bases from J, the junction kept 5 bases outside the gene matches. Germline V gene data show CDR1 as SGHDN and CDR2 as FVKESK. Full variable domain (remainder filled in from reference TRBV14 and TRBJ2-1): EAGVTQFPSHSVIEKGQTVTLRCDPISGHDNLYWYRRVMGKEIKFLLHFVKESKQDESGMPNNRFLAERTGGTYSTLKVQPAELEDSGVYFCASSQGLATGEQFFGPGTRLTVL.

CDR3 protein: CASSLRQGTDTQYF. The CDR3 bases are TGTGCCAGCAGCTTAAGGCAGGGGACAGATACGCAGTATTTT. This rearrangement joins TRBV7-2 to TRBJ2-3; D is possibly TRBD1 (6 bases). V was clipped by 2 bases and J by 3 bases, with 9 bases between them. Germline V gene lookup returns CDR1 SGHTA and CDR2 FQGNSA. The CDR3 consists of 14 residues.

This rearrangement joins TRBV15 to TRBJ2-5, with TRBD2 as a possible D gene (6 bases). Germline V gene lookup returns CDR1 LNHNV and CDR2 YYDKDF (reference sequence). The CDR3 has 17 residues. V shed 0 bases and J shed 2 bases, with 16 bases lying between them. The CDR3 is CATSRDLWEARQETQYF. The CDR3 DNA is TGTGCCACCAGCAGAGATCTCTGGGAGGCCCGTCAAGAGACCCAGTACTTC.

The chain recombines TRBV28 with TRBJ2-3, with a weak D call TRBD1 (7 bases). The CDR3 runs 16 residues. Germline loops: CDR1 MDHEN, CDR2 SYDVKM. Deletions cut 10 bases from V and 3 bases from J, with 23 bases between. The CDR3 DNA reads TGTGCCACCAAACTACCGGGGTCAGGGGGGACAGATACGCAGTATTTT. Protein product: CATKLPGSGGTDTQYF.

This clone was recorded once. The V and J genes are TRBV14 and TRBJ2-1; possible D gene TRBD2, 5 bases. The CDR3 totals 15 residues. The ends were cut back, 4 bases at V and 8 bases at J, with 18 bases in the middle. Germline lookup yields CDR1 SGHDN and CDR2 FVKESK. In DNA, the CDR3 is TGTGCCAGCAGCCCTAGACGGGGAGTCGGCGATGAGCAGTTCTTC. It is translated as CASSPRRGVGDEQFF.

The chain recombines TRBV6-5 with TRBJ1-6, with D hard to call. In germline, CDR1 is MNHEY, CDR2 SVGAGI. The CDR3 has 13 residues. The V and J ends lost 0 bases and 9 bases respectively, with 6 bases between them. CDR3 nucleotides: TGTGCCAGCAGTTACTCGTCCGGTTCACCCCTCCACTTT. This encodes CASSYSSGSPLHF.

This clone came up a few times. The chain links TRBV20-1 to TRBJ1-1; D is undetermined. The V gene's germline CDR1 is DFQATT and CDR2 SNEGSKA (reference sequence). The germline V and J ends were trimmed by 3 bases and 11 bases, with 13 bases remaining between them. This CDR3 is 11 amino acids long. Here the CDR3 reads CSASGRKKAFF. CDR3 coding DNA: TGCAGTGCTAGCGGTCGAAAGAAGGCTTTCTTT.

This clone was detected once. The V gene is TRBV19, the J gene TRBJ2-3; the match to TRBD1 covers 9 bases. The trim removed 6 bases at V and 2 bases at J, leaving 9 bases unmatched. Germline V gene sequence: CDR1 LNHDA, CDR2 SQIVND (reference sequence). The CDR3 extends over 16 amino acids. The CDR3 DNA reads TGTGCCAGTAGCCCCCCCCGGGACAGGGCCACAGATACGCAGTATTTT. Its protein is CASSPPRDRATDTQYF.

The chain couples TRBV12-5 to TRBJ1-6, with a tentative D call TRBD1 (6 bases). CDR1 is LGHNT, CDR2 FRNRAP, per germline. V was trimmed by 4 bases and J by 8 bases, leaving 9 bases between them. The CDR3 is 13 residues long. The CDR3: CASGWDTHSPLHF. CDR3 coding DNA: TGTGCTAGTGGTTGGGACACCCATTCACCCCTCCACTTT.

The chain links TRBV5-1 to TRBJ2-1; D is unresolved. The CDR3 is made up of 13 amino acids. Between the trimmed V and J ends, which lost 3 bases and 5 bases, there was a span of 9 bases. In germline, CDR1 is SGHRS, CDR2 YFSETQ. CDR3 residues: CASSSRSDNEQFF. The CDR3 region has the DNA TGCGCCAGCAGCTCCCGGTCGGACAATGAGCAGTTCTTC.

The V and J genes are TRBV7-2 and TRBJ1-6; TRBD1 might be the D (5 bases). Per the germline V gene, CDR1 is SGHTA and CDR2 is FQGNSA. The CDR3 consists of 15 residues. V gave up 5 bases and J gave up 6 bases, with 14 bases separating them. CDR3 coding DNA: TGTGCCAGCAGCGGAGGTGGGGCTGGTAATTCACCCCTCCACTTT. Residues: CASSGGGAGNSPLHF.

V usage is TRBV2 and J usage is TRBJ1-3, with 7 positions matching TRBD1. V gave up 9 bases and J gave up 2 bases; unmatched junction bases: 4. Per germline, CDR1 SNHLY and CDR2 FYNNEI. This CDR3 has 13 amino acids. CDR3 sequence: CASLQGTGNTIYF. CDR3 bases: TGTGCCAGTCTACAGGGGACTGGAAACACCATATATTTT.

The rearrangement links TRBV7-9 to TRBJ1-4, with 7 bases lining up with TRBD1. This CDR3 comprises 13 residues. V shed 1 base and J 10 bases; nucleotides not matched to a gene: 3. Germline loops: CDR1 SEHNR, CDR2 FQNEAQ (reference sequence). As DNA, the CDR3 is TGTGCCAGCAGCTTAGAGACAGGGCGAAAACTGTTTTTT. This translates into CASSLETGRKLFF.

V and J are TRBV7-8 and TRBJ1-4; the match to TRBD1 covers 8 bases. The CDR3 consists of 16 residues. The V gene end was trimmed by 5 bases and the J gene end by 4 bases; junction bases not matched to a gene: 9. Germline assignment: CDR1 SGHVS and CDR2 FQNEAQ. Written as DNA, the CDR3 is TGTGCCAGCAGCCGTGACAGGGGAGCTAGTAATGAAAAACTGTTTTTT. Translated: CASSRDRGASNEKLFF.

The chain couples TRBV27 to TRBJ2-7; 8 bases line up with TRBD1. Germline values: CDR1 MNHEY, CDR2 SMNVEV (reference sequence). V dropped 5 bases and J dropped 2; count of bases not matched to a gene: 14. This CDR3 has 17 amino acids. Here the CDR3 DNA reads TGTGCCAGCAGTACGTGGACAGGGAAGGTCCAGGCCTACGAGCAGTACTTC. Its protein product is CASSTWTGKVQAYEQYF.

The chain has TRBV19 and TRBJ1-4; D is possibly TRBD1 (5 bases). V lost 7 bases and J 5 bases, leaving 14 bases between the germline ends. The germline V gene encodes CDR1 LNHDA and CDR2 SQIVND (reference sequence). This CDR3 has 14 residues. The DNA of the CDR3 is TGTGCCAGTATGAGTTGGCAGGGAAATGAAAAACTGTTTTTT. Translation: CASMSWQGNEKLFF.

The chain employs TRBV7-8 and TRBJ2-2, with no clear D. The CDR3 loop spans 16 amino acids. The V and J ends lost 4 bases and 0 bases respectively, with 12 bases between them. Germline assignment: CDR1 SGHVS and CDR2 FQNEAQ. Here the CDR3 DNA reads TGTGCCAGCAGCTCCCGGGTCAGGCCGAACACCGGGGAGCTGTTTTTT. Translated, it gives CASSSRVRPNTGELFF.

The J gene is TRBJ2-1, the V gene TRBV5-4, with a tentative D call TRBD1 (6 bases). CDR1 and CDR2 from the germline V gene are SGHNT and YYREEE (reference sequence). This CDR3 has 15 amino acids. Trimming took 4 bases from V and 2 from J, leaving 13 bases between them. The CDR3 spells CASSAAGAPYNEQFF. The CDR3 DNA reads TGTGCCAGCAGCGCCGCAGGGGCCCCCTACAATGAGCAGTTCTTC. Variable domain in full (rest from reference TRBV5-4 and TRBJ2-1): ETGVTQSPTHLIKTRGQQVTLRCSSQSGHNTVSWYQQALGQGPQFIFQYYREEENGRGNFPPRFSGLQFPNYSSELNVNALELDDSALYLCASSAAGAPYNEQFFGPGTRLTVL.

The rearrangement joins TRBV13 to TRBJ1-3; tentatively, D is TRBD1 (5 bases). This CDR3 contains 14 residues. Per the germline V gene, CDR1 is PRHDT and CDR2 is FYEKMQ (reference sequence). Trimming removed 5 bases at V and 7 bases at J, with 15 bases between. The CDR3 is CASSITGTRNTIYF. The CDR3 DNA sequence: TGTGCCAGCAGCATCACGGGGACCCGGAACACCATATATTTT.

The V call is TRBV7-2, the J call TRBJ1-5, with 7 bases matching TRBD1. V shed 4 bases, J shed 2 bases, and the junction held 8 bases outside the gene matches. Germline loops: CDR1 SGHTA, CDR2 FQGNSA. This CDR3 has 16 amino acids. CDR3 region: CASSWEGAIGNQPQHF. DNA for the CDR3: TGTGCCAGCAGCTGGGAGGGGGCTATAGGCAATCAGCCCCAGCATTTT.